This T cell receptor (beta chain) stems from a study of blood T cell repertoires in COVID-19. The overall study: The United States, Italy and Spain were the sources of the acute and convalescent COVID-19 samples.

Authors' processing steps: Amplification of reference gene primers provided the estimated nucleated cell counts. The repertoire was sequenced with immunoSEQ multiplex PCR; TCRdb's copy has only in-frame clones and lacks some. D and trimming were read from the DNA, whereas the V and J calls and clone size are those reported in that table. The sample has about 180,000 clones; roughly nine tenths are singletons. The germline V gene encodes CDR1 SGHTA and CDR2 FQGNSA. V lost 0 bases and J lost 4; bases outside the gene matches: 7. The CDR3 length is 16 residues. This chain links TRBV7-2 with TRBJ1-1; 8 bases match TRBD1. Sequencing was carried out using peripheral blood. This receptor was obtained from a man between 18 and 35 years old who had recovered from COVID-19. In DNA, the CDR3 is TGTGCCAGCAGCTTAGCGAGGACAGGGAAACCCACTGAAGCTTTCTTT. It yields the protein CASSLARTGKPTEAFF.